These 19 T cell receptor beta chains were sequenced from one sample in a study of regulatory T cells in long-lasting Graves disease. Time point given: newly diagnosed GD, antithyroid drugs for less than 3 months. With RNA extracted from PBMCs as input, the TCR library was made. TCR beta libraries were built with iRepertoire HTBI primers and Arm-PCR of CDR3 regions. TCRdb processed the multiplex PCR reads anew with MiXCR; each CDR3 protein has one entry. Altogether some 410,000 distinct CDR3 sequences are present, around 15% being singletons, with the ten largest covering 9.5% to 12%. These same data were also listed under a study on T cells in Graves' hyperthyroidism and ophthalmopathy.

Here the sequenced sample was peripheral blood mononuclear cells (PBMCs), taken at new diagnosis, from a patient treated with antithyroid drugs. The receptors come from a woman aged 25 to 39 with Graves disease.

This clonotype was observed a few times. Since a much larger clone is just one base distant, this may be a read error. The chain uses TRBV30 and TRBJ1-4, with a possible D match to TRBD1 (5 bases). Germline-derived CDR1 and CDR2 are GTSNPN and SVGIG (reference sequence). There are 13 residues in the CDR3. The CDR3 nucleotides read TGTGCCTGGAGTGAGGGGTTGGATGAAAATCTGTTTTTT. Translated, it gives CAWSEGLDENLFF.

The table lists this clonotype with many counts. The gene calls are TRBV11-2 and TRBJ1-2; 7 nucleotides agree with TRBD1. The J segment lost 4 bases and the V segment lost 4 bases, leaving 12 bases of the junction unmatched. The CDR3 loop spans 16 amino acids. Per the germline V gene, CDR1 is SGHAT and CDR2 is FQNNGV. CDR3 bases: TGTGCCAGCAGCTCCCCCGGGACAGAGAAGATCTATGGCTACACCTTC. Residues: CASSSPGTEKIYGYTF.

This clonotype was seen repeatedly, ten times or more. This chain joins TRBV7-6 and TRBJ2-3; the D call may be TRBD1 or TRBD2 (5 bases each). The CDR3 has 15 amino acids. In germline, CDR1 is SGHVS, CDR2 FNYEAQ. V lost 5 bases, J lost 2 bases, and 14 bases lay in between. Written as DNA, the CDR3 is TGTGCCAGCAGCCCGTTCGTCGGGGCCACAGATACGCAGTATTTT. Protein sequence: CASSPFVGATDTQYF. Full variable domain (rest looked up from reference TRBV7-6 and TRBJ2-3): GAGVSQSPRYKVTKRGQDVALRCDPISGHVSLYWYRQALGQGPEFLTYFNYEAQQDKSGLPNDRFSAERPEGSISTLTIQRTEQRDSAMYRCASSPFVGATDTQYFGPGTRLTVL.

In this sample, this clonotype turned up many times. The CDR3 reads CAWSVQGGYGYTF. Here the CDR3 DNA reads TGTGCCTGGAGTGTACAAGGGGGCTATGGCTACACCTTC. The chain recombines TRBV30 with TRBJ1-2; tentatively, D is TRBD1 (6 bases). The V end lost 0 bases, the J end lost 4 bases, and 9 bases lay between the germline ends. The CDR3 loop spans 13 amino acids. Germline CDR1 and CDR2: GTSNPN and SVGIG (reference sequence).

The table lists this clonotype with many counts. The chain uses TRBV6-2 or TRBV6-3 and TRBJ1-3, with D perhaps matching TRBD1 (6 bases). The CDR3 runs 15 residues. Germline values: CDR1 MNHEY, CDR2 SVGEGT. The V end lost 5 bases, the J end lost 0 bases, and 11 bases lay between the germline ends. In nucleotides, the CDR3 is TGTGCCAGCAGTGCCACAGGGAGCTCTGGAAACACCATATATTTT. This sequence encodes CASSATGSSGNTIYF.

This clonotype was picked up a small number of times. The chain employs TRBV6-1 and TRBJ2-7; 7 nucleotides align to TRBD2. The CDR3 loop spans 16 amino acids. CDR1 MNHNS and CDR2 SASEGT come from the germline V gene. With 7 bases clipped from V and 4 bases from J, the junction kept 16 bases outside the gene matches. The CDR3 reads CASKPTFGASGYEQYF. DNA of the CDR3: TGTGCCAGCAAACCTACGTTCGGGGCTAGCGGATACGAGCAGTACTTC.

The table lists this clonotype with a few counts. The rearrangement links TRBV24-1 to TRBJ2-1; D is perhaps TRBD1 or TRBD2 (5 bases each). Germline lookup yields CDR1 KGHDR and CDR2 SFDVKD. This CDR3 is 20 amino acids long. V dropped 3 bases and J dropped 0 bases, with 23 bases sitting between them. As DNA, the CDR3 is TGTGCCACCAGTGATCCTATACCGGGACCCCCAGGGAGCTCCTACAATGAGCAGTTCTTC. It specifies CATSDPIPGPPGSSYNEQFF.

This clonotype was counted a few times. Germline and junction disagree at one end, which may indicate a read error. The chain has TRBV28 and TRBJ1-2; D is unresolved. This CDR3 is built from 12 residues. Germline V gene sequence: CDR1 MDHEN, CDR2 SYDVKM. The CDR3 protein is CASSLSRYGYAF. The CDR3 bases are TGTGCCAGCAGTTTATCTCGATATGGCTACGCCTTC.

The chain couples TRBV5-1 to TRBJ2-1; 9 nucleotides agree with TRBD1. The DNA end favors TRBJ2-5, so the J call may be wrong. CDR1 SGHRS and CDR2 YFSETQ come from the germline V gene. The CDR3 runs 15 residues. CDR3 sequence reads: CASSAPGQGGETQYF. In DNA form, the CDR3 reads TGCGCCAGCAGCGCCCCGGGACAGGGAGGAGAGACCCAGTACTTC.

This clonotype was recorded a few times. CDR3 DNA sequence: TGTGCCAGCATAAAACACGGGGCTAGCGGGACTAAAGAGACCCAGTACTTC. Protein sequence: CASIKHGASGTKETQYF. V and J are TRBV7-2 and TRBJ2-5; 9 bases are shared with TRBD2. This CDR3 has 17 amino acids. Germline V CDR1 and CDR2: SGHTA, FQGNSA. J gave up 3 bases and V 7 bases, and 15 bases lay outside the gene matches.

At least ten counts were recorded for this clonotype. The rearrangement uses TRBV20-1 and TRBJ2-7; D call uncertain. Trimming stripped 0 bases from V and 0 bases from J, with 9 bases between. Germline CDR1 is DFQATT and CDR2 is SNEGSKA (reference sequence). The CDR3 contains 14 residues. Written as DNA, the CDR3 is TGCAGTGCTAGAGACTTCAGGAGCTCCTACGAGCAGTACTTC. Translation: CSARDFRSSYEQYF.

A word on this clonotype: A much larger clone lies one base from this, so it may be a read error. This chain links TRBV13 with TRBJ1-3, with a tentative D call TRBD1 (6 bases). CDR3 length equals 18 residues. CDR1 PRHDT and CDR2 FYEKMQ come from the germline V gene (reference sequence). CDR3 nucleotides: TGTACCAGCAGCTTAGGCCTAATGGGGGGCTACTCTGGAAACACCATATATTTT. This encodes CTSSLGLMGGYSGNTIYF.

This clonotype was counted ten times or more. The chain has TRBV3-1 and TRBJ2-7; D is ambiguous. Germline V gene sequence: CDR1 LGHDT, CDR2 YNNKEL (reference sequence). V gave up 0 bases and J gave up 7 bases, with 13 bases separating them. The CDR3 spans 14 residues. The CDR3 DNA reads as TGTGCCAGCAGCCAAGAGACGAGTCTGTGGGAGCAGTACTTC. Protein: CASSQETSLWEQYF.

With respect to this clonotype: One junction end disagrees with the germline gene, perhaps due to a read error. The chain links TRBV12-5 to TRBJ2-1; maybe TRBD2 (5 bases). This CDR3 contains 14 residues. Germline-derived CDR1 and CDR2 are LGHNT and FRNRAP. DNA for the CDR3: TGTGCTAGCGGTTCTGGCGGAGGAGACAATGAGCAGTTCTTC. Translated: CASGSGGGDNEQFF. Based on the CDR3 plus reference TRBV12-5 and TRBJ2-1, the full variable domain is DARVTQTPRHKVTEMGQEVTMRCQPILGHNTVFWYRQTMMQGLELLAYFRNRAPLDDSGMPKDRFSAEMPDATLATLKIQPSEPRDSAVYFCASGSGGGDNEQFFGPGTRLTVL.

At least ten counts were recorded for this clonotype. The V gene is TRBV5-1, the J gene TRBJ1-3; D unclear. CDR1 is SGHRS and CDR2 is YFSETQ in the germline V gene. V lost 0 bases to trimming and J lost 0 bases, with 7 bases between them. The CDR3 is made up of 15 amino acids. The DNA for the CDR3 is TGCGCCAGCAGCTTGGTGGGCCTCTCTGGAAACACCATATATTTT. This gives the protein CASSLVGLSGNTIYF.

This clonotype was recorded many times. The rearrangement links TRBV7-9 to TRBJ2-7; TRBD2 matches at 11 bases. Per germline, CDR1 SEHNR and CDR2 FQNEAQ (reference sequence). CDR3 length equals 15 residues. V was clipped by 5 bases and J by 7 bases; unmatched bases: 10. This CDR3 is CASSTGTSGVGEQYF. The DNA for the CDR3 is TGTGCCAGCAGCACCGGGACTAGCGGAGTGGGGGAGCAGTACTTC.

This clonotype was seen repeatedly, ten times or more. J is TRBJ2-1 and V is TRBV20-1; 9 nucleotides align to TRBD2. The CDR3 is 16 amino acids. Per germline, CDR1 DFQATT and CDR2 SNEGSKA (reference sequence). The V gene end was trimmed by 4 bases and the J gene end by 8 bases; junction bases not matched to a gene: 15. CDR3 region: CSATSSSGNLGDEQFF. DNA of the CDR3: TGCAGTGCTACTTCCTCTAGCGGGAATCTAGGGGATGAGCAGTTCTTC.

This clonotype has at least ten counts. The chain couples TRBV11-2 to TRBJ2-4, with D possibly TRBD2 on 5 matching bases. V lost 1 base to trimming and J lost 2 bases, with 12 bases between them. This CDR3 is built from 16 residues. CDR1 is SGHAT and CDR2 is FQNNGV in the germline V gene. In nucleotides, the CDR3 is TGTGCCAGCAGCTTAGTGGCGGGCCCCTCCAAAAACATTCAGTACTTC. This encodes CASSLVAGPSKNIQYF.

The chain couples TRBV28 to TRBJ2-1; 14 bases map to TRBD2. Losses at the gene ends were 1 base for V and 6 bases for J; bases not matched to a gene: 8. The CDR3 loop spans 18 amino acids. Germline CDR1 reads MDHEN; CDR2 reads SYDVKM. The CDR3 DNA is TGTGCCAGCAGTTTATTTGTGACTAGCGGGAGGGTCGGCAATGAGCAGTTCTTC. Encoded protein: CASSLFVTSGRVGNEQFF.